These 5 T cell receptor beta chains were all obtained from the same sample, sequenced in a study of naive and memory T cell subsets. Study-wide findings and caveats: A few larger clonotypes appeared in naive repertoires, especially CD8, possibly memory cells re-expressing CD45RA.

No antigen is known for these receptors. Both TRBC1 and TRBC2 were covered by a beta constant-region primer of two equimolar oligonucleotides. Ligated cDNA was amplified by four rounds of PCR with nested alpha and beta constant-region primers and SP2. A single record per CDR3 protein comes from TCRdb applying MiXCR to the UMI-ligation and nested PCR reads. The profile shows over 110,000 distinct CDR3 sequences, about 20% of them singletons. Sequencing was done on a sample of naive CD8+ T cells from blood. Every receptor here comes from a human donor in good health.

The V call is TRBV15, the J call TRBJ2-7, with TRBD1 matching 10 bases. The CDR3 runs 16 residues. With 2 bases clipped from V and 2 bases from J, the junction kept 6 bases outside the gene matches. From germline, CDR1 is LNHNV and CDR2 YYDKDF (reference sequence). The CDR3 DNA follows: TGTGCCACCAGCAGACCAGGACAGGGGGGTACCTACGAGCAGTACTTC. Its protein product is CATSRPGQGGTYEQYF.

This chain links TRBV20-1 with TRBJ2-5; TRBD2 aligns across 9 bases. The CDR3 contains 15 residues. Unmatched junction bases numbered 7, after V lost 0 bases and J lost 5 bases. CDR1 and CDR2 from the germline V gene are DFQATT and SNEGSKA (reference sequence). The CDR3 loop reads CSARDFSGSLETQYF. As DNA, the CDR3 is TGCAGTGCTAGAGATTTTAGCGGGAGCTTGGAGACCCAGTACTTC.

The chain couples TRBV30 to TRBJ1-1; 10 nucleotides line up with TRBD1. Germline-derived CDR1 and CDR2 are GTSNPN and SVGIG (reference sequence). This CDR3 has 13 amino acids. The V and J ends lost 4 bases and 8 bases, in that order; junction bases with no gene match: 7. The CDR3 loop reads CAWNFQGQGEAFF. The CDR3 DNA reads TGTGCCTGGAATTTCCAGGGACAGGGGGAAGCTTTCTTT.

V and J are TRBV13 and TRBJ2-2; D uncertain. This CDR3 has 12 amino acids. Deletions cut 3 bases from V and 11 bases from J, with 10 bases between. Germline V gene lookup returns CDR1 PRHDT and CDR2 FYEKMQ (reference sequence). The CDR3 nucleotides read TGTGCCAGCAGCTTTGTCGGACCTGAGCTGTTTTTT. It translates to CASSFVGPELFF.

The rearrangement links TRBV28 to TRBJ2-7; perhaps TRBD1 as D (5 bases). Between the trimmed V and J ends, which lost 4 bases and 6 bases, there was a span of 16 bases. This CDR3 comprises 14 residues. Germline CDR1 reads MDHEN; CDR2 reads SYDVKM. DNA of the CDR3: TGTGCCAGCAGTTCGACAGAATCCCCTCCCGAGCAGTACTTC. Its translation: CASSSTESPPEQYF.